This TCR beta chain derives from a study of graft-versus-host responses after intestinal transplantation. In germline, CDR1 is SGHNT, CDR2 YENEEA. The CDR3 is 15 amino acids. Trimming stripped 4 bases from V and 2 bases from J, with 15 bases between. Regarding the study as a whole: The marrow of recipients harbored GvH clones, and ileum or blood showed some of them first. High graft-versus-host to host-versus-graft clonal ratios were found in allografts of patients who had graft-donor T cell macrochimerism.

On this clone itself: Its antigen is still unknown.

Generated by immunoSEQ multiplex PCR, the TCRdb table keeps only in-frame clones and is missing some. The table lists about 110,000 clones, roughly 90% of them singletons. The input for sequencing was unstimulated CD4+ T cells sorted from spleen or lymph node cells, taken before transplant. This chain joins TRBV11-3 and TRBJ2-7; D gene unclear. The TCR originated in a human donor who was the organ donor for an intestinal transplant. The CDR3 bases are TGTGCCAGCAGCTCCGTACGGGCCGAGCCCTACGAGCAGTACTTC. It specifies CASSSVRAEPYEQYF. The full variable domain, completed using reference TRBV11-3 and TRBJ2-7, is EAGVVQSPRYKIIEKKQPVAFWCNPISGHNTLYWYLQNLGQGPELLIRYENEEAVDDSQLPKDRFSAERLKGVDSTLKIQPAELGDSAVYLCASSSVRAEPYEQYFGPGTRLTVT.